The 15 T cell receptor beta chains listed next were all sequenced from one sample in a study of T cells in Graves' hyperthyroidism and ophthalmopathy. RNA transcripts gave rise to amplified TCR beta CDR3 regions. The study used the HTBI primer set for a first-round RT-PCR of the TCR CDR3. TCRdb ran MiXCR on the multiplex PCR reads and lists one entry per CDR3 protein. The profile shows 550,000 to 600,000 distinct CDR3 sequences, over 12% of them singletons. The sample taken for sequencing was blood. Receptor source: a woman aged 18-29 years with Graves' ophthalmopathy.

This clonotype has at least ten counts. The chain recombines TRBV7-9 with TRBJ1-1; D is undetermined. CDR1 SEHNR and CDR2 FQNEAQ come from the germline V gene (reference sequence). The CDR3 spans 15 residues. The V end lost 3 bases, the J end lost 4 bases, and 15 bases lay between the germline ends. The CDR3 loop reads CASSLTDLRGTEAFF. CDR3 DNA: TGTGCCAGCAGCTTGACTGATCTGCGGGGCACTGAAGCTTTCTTT.

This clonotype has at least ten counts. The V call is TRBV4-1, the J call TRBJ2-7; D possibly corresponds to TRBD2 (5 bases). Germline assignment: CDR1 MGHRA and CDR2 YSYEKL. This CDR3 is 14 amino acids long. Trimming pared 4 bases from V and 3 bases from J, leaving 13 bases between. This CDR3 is CASSPQPGNYEQYF. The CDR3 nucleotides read TGCGCCAGCAGCCCCCAGCCCGGGAACTACGAGCAGTACTTC.

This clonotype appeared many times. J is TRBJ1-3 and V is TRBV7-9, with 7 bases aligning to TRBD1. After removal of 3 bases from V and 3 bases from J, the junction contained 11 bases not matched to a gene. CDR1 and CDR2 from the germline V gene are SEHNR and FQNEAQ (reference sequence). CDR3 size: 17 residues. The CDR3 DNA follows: TGTGCCAGCAGCTTTACAGGGGCCTACCTCTTTGGAAACACCATATATTTT. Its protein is CASSFTGAYLFGNTIYF.

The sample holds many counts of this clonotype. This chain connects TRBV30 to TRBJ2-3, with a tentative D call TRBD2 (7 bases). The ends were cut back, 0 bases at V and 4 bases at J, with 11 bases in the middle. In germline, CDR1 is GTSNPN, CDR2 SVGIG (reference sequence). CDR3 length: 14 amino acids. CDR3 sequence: CAWSVGEGADTQYF. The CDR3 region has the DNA TGTGCCTGGAGTGTAGGGGAGGGGGCAGATACGCAGTATTTT.

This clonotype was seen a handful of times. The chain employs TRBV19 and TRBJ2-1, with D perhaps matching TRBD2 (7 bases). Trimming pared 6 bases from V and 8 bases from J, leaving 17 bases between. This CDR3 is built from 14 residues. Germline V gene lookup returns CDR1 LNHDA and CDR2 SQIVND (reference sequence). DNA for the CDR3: TGTGCCAGTAGCCCAACTGGGGGGGGGCATGAGCAGTTCTTC. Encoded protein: CASSPTGGGHEQFF.

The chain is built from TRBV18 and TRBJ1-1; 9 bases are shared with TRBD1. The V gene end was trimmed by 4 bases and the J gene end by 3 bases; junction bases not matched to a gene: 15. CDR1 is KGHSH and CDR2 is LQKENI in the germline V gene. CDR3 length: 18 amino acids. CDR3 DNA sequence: TGTGCCAGCTCACACGGATATCAGACAGGGGGACGAGACACTGAAGCTTTCTTT. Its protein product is CASSHGYQTGGRDTEAFF.

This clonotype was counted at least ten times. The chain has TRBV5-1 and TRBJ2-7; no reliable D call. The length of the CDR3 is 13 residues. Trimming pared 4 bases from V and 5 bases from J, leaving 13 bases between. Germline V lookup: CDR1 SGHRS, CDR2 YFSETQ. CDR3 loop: CASSSPLGNEQYF. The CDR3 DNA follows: TGCGCCAGCAGCAGTCCTCTAGGCAACGAGCAGTACTTC.

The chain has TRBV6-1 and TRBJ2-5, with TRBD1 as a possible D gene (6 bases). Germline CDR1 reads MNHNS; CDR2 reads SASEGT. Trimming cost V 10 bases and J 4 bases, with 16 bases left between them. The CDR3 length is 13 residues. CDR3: CATTFGGSETQYF. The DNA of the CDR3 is TGTGCCACCACCTTTGGGGGCTCAGAGACCCAGTACTTC.

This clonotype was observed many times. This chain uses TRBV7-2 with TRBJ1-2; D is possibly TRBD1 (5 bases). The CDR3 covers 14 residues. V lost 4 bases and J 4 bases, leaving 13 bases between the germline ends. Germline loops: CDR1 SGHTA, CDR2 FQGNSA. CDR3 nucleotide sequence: TGTGCCAGCAGCTCCCAGGGTGAGGTCTATGGCTACACCTTC. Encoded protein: CASSSQGEVYGYTF.

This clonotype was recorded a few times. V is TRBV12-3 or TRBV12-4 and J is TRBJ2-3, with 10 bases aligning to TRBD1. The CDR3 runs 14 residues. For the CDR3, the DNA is TGTGCGAGCGTAGGACAGGGGGTCACAGATACGCAGTATTTT. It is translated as CASVGQGVTDTQYF.

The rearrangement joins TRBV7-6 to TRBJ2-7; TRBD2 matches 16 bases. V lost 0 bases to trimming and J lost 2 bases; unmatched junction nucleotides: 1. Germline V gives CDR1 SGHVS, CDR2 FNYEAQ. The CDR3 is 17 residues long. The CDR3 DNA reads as TGTGCCAGCAGCTTAGCAGGGACTAGCGGGAGGGCCTACGAGCAGTACTTC. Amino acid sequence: CASSLAGTSGRAYEQYF.

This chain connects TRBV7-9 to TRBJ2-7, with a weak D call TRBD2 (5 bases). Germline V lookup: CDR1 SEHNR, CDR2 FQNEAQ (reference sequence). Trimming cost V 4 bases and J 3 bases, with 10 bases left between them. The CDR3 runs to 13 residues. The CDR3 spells CASSSAEGYEQYF. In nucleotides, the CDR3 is TGTGCCAGCAGCTCCGCTGAGGGCTACGAGCAGTACTTC.

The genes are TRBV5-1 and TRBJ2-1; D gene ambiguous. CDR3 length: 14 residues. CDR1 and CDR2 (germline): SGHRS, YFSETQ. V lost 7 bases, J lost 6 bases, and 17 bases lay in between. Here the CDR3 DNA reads TGCGCCAGCGATTTGGGGTTACCAGGCAATGAGCAGTTCTTC. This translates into CASDLGLPGNEQFF.

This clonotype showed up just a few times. The CDR3 region has the DNA TGTGCCAGCAGTTACGTAGCGGGAGATACGCAGTATTTT. This codes for CASSYVAGDTQYF. The rearrangement joins TRBV6-5 to TRBJ2-3; TRBD2 agrees at 7 bases. Germline-derived CDR1 and CDR2 are MNHEY and SVGAGI. The CDR3 extends over 13 amino acids. V lost 2 bases and J lost 5; bases outside the gene matches: 1.

The CDR3: CASIVRGGVNTGELFF. The CDR3 DNA follows: TGTGCCAGCATCGTCCGGGGTGGGGTAAACACCGGGGAGCTGTTTTTT. The rearrangement uses TRBV11-2 and TRBJ2-2, with a weak D call TRBD2 (5 bases). This CDR3 is built from 16 residues. The V and J ends lost 7 bases and 2 bases respectively, with 17 bases between them. Per germline, CDR1 SGHAT and CDR2 FQNNGV.